What follows are 25 T cell receptor beta chains derived from one specimen sequenced in a study of T cells in Graves' hyperthyroidism and ophthalmopathy. Researchers took RNA transcripts and amplified the TCR beta CDR3 regions from them. HTBI primers were used for first-round RT-PCR of the TCR CDR3. TCRdb reprocessed the multiplex PCR reads with MiXCR, giving one entry per CDR3 protein. Counted here are 500,000 or so distinct CDR3 sequences, 17% occurring once; the ten biggest clones make up roughly 15%. The sequenced sample was blood. The receptors were sampled from a woman younger than 30 with Graves' ophthalmopathy.

Comments on this clonotype: This may be a read error: a much more frequent sequence differs by one nucleotide. The conserved phenylalanine or tryptophan normally closing the CDR3 is absent here, so this likely arose from a read error. The CDR3 protein is CASSYGEGHPYEQYL. CDR3 DNA sequence: TGTGCCAGCAGTTACGGGGAGGGGCATCCCTACGAGCAGTACTTG. The rearrangement joins TRBV6-2 or TRBV6-3 to TRBJ2-7, with TRBD2 matching 7 bases. CDR3 length: 15 amino acids. The germline V gene encodes CDR1 MNHEY and CDR2 SVGEGT. V shed 2 bases and J 2 bases; nucleotides not matched to a gene: 6.

The rearrangement uses TRBV5-1 and TRBJ1-1, with D tentatively TRBD1 (6 bases). V was cut by 0 bases and J by 6 bases, with 12 bases left in between. Germline loops: CDR1 SGHRS, CDR2 YFSETQ. This CDR3 is 14 amino acids long. The CDR3 reads CASSLESGGPEAFF. The DNA for the CDR3 is TGCGCCAGCAGCTTGGAAAGCGGGGGGCCTGAAGCTTTCTTT. The full variable domain, with the rest looked up from reference TRBV5-1 and TRBJ1-1, is KAGVTQTPRYLIKTRGQQVTLSCSPISGHRSVSWYQQTPGQGLQFLFEYFSETQRNKGNFPGRFSGRQFSNSRSEMNVSTLELGDSALYLCASSLESGGPEAFFGQGTRLTVV.

At least ten counts were recorded for this clonotype. V usage is TRBV6-6 and J usage is TRBJ2-5; perhaps D is TRBD1 or TRBD2 (5 bases each). The V gene lost 0 bases and the J gene lost 5 bases, with 16 bases spanning the gap. Germline CDR1 is MNHNY and CDR2 is SVGAGI (reference sequence). The CDR3 is 16 residues long. The CDR3 coding sequence is TGTGCCAGCAGTTACTCGGAAGGGGACGGTTGGGAGACCCAGTACTTC. As protein: CASSYSEGDGWETQYF.

The chain couples TRBV4-1 to TRBJ1-4, with a possible D match to TRBD1 (6 bases). Trimming removed 4 bases from V and 8 bases from J, with 17 bases in between. The CDR3 length is 15 residues. Looked up from germline, CDR1 is MGHRA and CDR2 is YSYEKL. CDR3 in amino acids: CASSPRPGHWEKLFF. The CDR3 bases are TGCGCCAGCAGCCCCCGACCGGGACACTGGGAAAAACTGTTTTTT.

Worth noting for this clonotype: This may arise from a read error, as a much more abundant clone is one base away. The rearrangement joins TRBV28 to TRBJ2-3; D might be TRBD1 or TRBD2, each matching 6 bases. The CDR3 length is 14 residues. In germline, CDR1 is MDHEN, CDR2 SYDVKM. For the CDR3, the DNA is TGTACCAGCAGTGTTAACGGGGGCGTAGATACGCAGTATTTT. Protein product: CTSSVNGGVDTQYF.

This clonotype was picked up many times. The genes are TRBV30 and TRBJ1-2; no clear D. The germline gives CDR1 GTSNPN, CDR2 SVGIG (reference sequence). Trimming removed 1 base at V and 4 bases at J, with 10 bases between. The CDR3 has 13 residues. This CDR3 is CAWSERRRYGYTF. The CDR3 DNA is TGTGCCTGGAGTGAGAGGAGGCGCTATGGCTACACCTTC.

This clonotype was detected a few times. This CDR3 reads CASSSTTGYHEQYF. The CDR3 nucleotides are TGTGCCAGCAGCTCTACTACAGGGTATCACGAGCAGTACTTC. The chain joins TRBV7-9 to TRBJ2-7, with a tentative D call TRBD1 (6 bases). The CDR3 runs to 14 residues. Trimming took off 4 bases at V and 5 bases at J, with 15 bases between the two ends. Germline V gene lookup returns CDR1 SEHNR and CDR2 FQNEAQ (reference sequence).

The J gene is TRBJ1-1, the V gene TRBV19; D remains ambiguous. The CDR3 runs 17 residues. Looked up from germline, CDR1 is LNHDA and CDR2 is SQIVND (reference sequence). Trimming cost V 0 bases and J 0 bases, with 14 bases left between them. The CDR3 DNA is TGTGCCAGTAGTATAGATTGGGCGTTTCCAATGAACACTGAAGCTTTCTTT. Protein sequence: CASSIDWAFPMNTEAFF. Based on the CDR3 plus reference TRBV19 and TRBJ1-1, the full variable domain is DGGITQSPKYLFRKEGQNVTLSCEQNLNHDAMYWYRQDPGQGLRLIYYSQIVNDFQKGDIAEGYSVSREKKESFPLTVTSAQKNPTAFYLCASSIDWAFPMNTEAFFGQGTRLTVV.

This clonotype was counted ten times or more. J is TRBJ1-4 and V is TRBV7-9; 9 positions agree with TRBD1. CDR1 and CDR2 (germline): SEHNR, FQNEAQ (reference sequence). The CDR3 totals 14 residues. Trimming at V came to 5 bases and at J to 8 bases, leaving 6 bases not matched to a gene. The CDR3 sequence is CASSQQGAWEKLFF. In DNA form, the CDR3 reads TGTGCCAGCAGCCAACAGGGGGCATGGGAAAAACTGTTTTTT.

The genes are TRBV9 and TRBJ1-2; D is uncertain. V lost 4 bases and J 2 bases, leaving 18 bases between the germline ends. The CDR3 is 16 residues long. The V gene's germline CDR1 is SGDLS and CDR2 YYNGEE. As DNA, the CDR3 is TGTGCCAGCAGCTTACGACCGTTCTATCCCAACTATGGCTACACCTTC. Translating gives CASSLRPFYPNYGYTF.

This clonotype was found many times. J is TRBJ1-1 and V is TRBV28; D ambiguous. This CDR3 has 14 residues. The germline V gene encodes CDR1 MDHEN and CDR2 SYDVKM. With 3 bases removed from V and 4 bases from J, the gap between germline ends came to 12 bases. CDR3 in amino acids: CASSFRVGSTEAFF. CDR3 sequence (DNA): TGTGCCAGCAGTTTCCGGGTGGGTAGCACTGAAGCTTTCTTT.

The chain carries TRBV19 and TRBJ1-2; 7 positions match TRBD1. The CDR3 contains 15 residues. V trimming: 5 bases; J trimming: 4 bases; junction bases outside the gene matches: 10. CDR1 is LNHDA, CDR2 SQIVND, per germline (reference sequence). In nucleotides, the CDR3 is TGTGCCAGTAGTCCAGAGCCGGGACAGCTCTATGGCTACACCTTC. As protein: CASSPEPGQLYGYTF.

This clonotype was observed a handful of times. The chain links TRBV6-1 to TRBJ2-5; 7 nucleotides match TRBD2. CDR1 is MNHNS, CDR2 SASEGT, per germline. The V segment lost 6 bases and the J segment 4 bases; nucleotides outside the gene matches: 11. The CDR3 length is 15 residues. CDR3 region: CASSRPTSTGETQYF. The CDR3 DNA reads as TGTGCCAGCAGCCGTCCGACTAGCACCGGAGAGACCCAGTACTTC.

This clonotype was found a few times. The chain recombines TRBV5-1 with TRBJ1-1, with D maybe TRBD1 (6 bases). Germline CDR1 reads SGHRS; CDR2 reads YFSETQ. This CDR3 has 15 residues. V lost 1 base and J lost 1, with 11 bases in between. This chain's CDR3 is CASSLTGNGNTEAFF. In DNA, the CDR3 is TGCGCCAGCAGCTTGACAGGGAATGGGAACACTGAAGCTTTCTTT.

The chain links TRBV12-3 or TRBV12-4 to TRBJ2-5; 8 bases map to TRBD2. The length of the CDR3 is 15 residues. J was trimmed by 5 bases and V by 5 bases; bases with no gene match: 10. The CDR3 nucleotides are TGTGCCAGCAGTACCCCTCGGGGGGGCCTGGAGACCCAGTACTTC. It yields the protein CASSTPRGGLETQYF.

A few counts support this clonotype. The J gene is TRBJ1-3, the V gene TRBV20-1; possible D gene TRBD1, 5 bases. Germline loops: CDR1 DFQATT, CDR2 SNEGSKA (reference sequence). The CDR3 contains 15 residues. V was cut by 6 bases and J by 0 bases, with 15 bases left in between. The CDR3: CSAPTVTDSGNTIYF. CDR3 bases: TGCAGTGCCCCGACAGTTACCGACTCTGGAAACACCATATATTTT.

This clonotype has at least ten counts. The rearrangement links TRBV7-2 to TRBJ2-1; D is possibly TRBD1 or TRBD2 (5 bases each). This CDR3 is built from 14 residues. V dropped 5 bases and J dropped 2 bases, with 10 bases sitting between them. Per germline, CDR1 SGHTA and CDR2 FQGNSA. The CDR3 DNA sequence: TGTGCCAGCAGCCCTACGGGACCCTACAATGAGCAGTTCTTC. Amino acids: CASSPTGPYNEQFF.

This clonotype was counted a few times. The chain joins TRBV3-1 to TRBJ1-2; D is unresolved. V lost 0 bases and J lost 0, with 11 bases in between. The length of the CDR3 is 16 residues. The germline V gene has CDR1 LGHDT and CDR2 YNNKEL (reference sequence). The CDR3 DNA sequence: TGTGCCAGCAGCCAAGATATGGGGAGAGCTAACTATGGCTACACCTTC. It yields the protein CASSQDMGRANYGYTF.

This clonotype was found a few times. This chain uses TRBV5-6 with TRBJ1-1; D not resolved. With 6 bases removed from V and 3 bases from J, the gap between germline ends came to 15 bases. CDR3 length equals 14 residues. Germline loops: CDR1 SGHDT, CDR2 YYEEEE. The CDR3: CASMSGNGDTEAFF. CDR3 DNA sequence: TGTGCCAGCATGTCGGGGAACGGGGACACTGAAGCTTTCTTT.

In its sample, this clonotype was seen many times. The rearrangement links TRBV6-1 to TRBJ1-1, with D unclear. V gave up 1 base and J gave up 3 bases, with 6 bases separating them. This CDR3 comprises 13 residues. Germline V CDR1 and CDR2: MNHNS, SASEGT. The DNA for the CDR3 is TGTGCCAGCAGTGAAGATTTCTACACTGAAGCTTTCTTT. It translates to CASSEDFYTEAFF.

The CDR3 nucleotides read TGTGCCAGCAGCTTAGATTTAGGGGGCAGGGGCTATGGCTACACCTTC. Translated: CASSLDLGGRGYGYTF. This chain joins TRBV11-2 and TRBJ1-2, with TRBD1 identical over 7 bases. The V gene's germline CDR1 is SGHAT and CDR2 FQNNGV. With V trimmed by 0 bases and J by 4 bases, 8 bases remained unmatched. This CDR3 spans 16 amino acids.

On this clonotype itself: Given a much more abundant clone one base away, this may be a read error. The chain couples TRBV27 to TRBJ1-5; D possibly corresponds to TRBD1 (5 bases). CDR3 size: 15 residues. Germline CDR1 and CDR2: MNHEY and SMNVEV (reference sequence). Trimming left V 3 bases short and J 6 bases short, with 15 bases between. The DNA of the CDR3 is TGTGCCAGCAGTTTGGCGGGTGGTGACAGTCAGCCCCAGCATTTT. It codes for CASSLAGGDSQPQHF.

This clonotype was picked up many times. This sequence joins TRBV27 and TRBJ2-7, with unresolved D. Germline CDR1 and CDR2: MNHEY and SMNVEV (reference sequence). The CDR3 covers 12 residues. V was clipped by 4 bases and J by 1 base, with 5 bases between them. In nucleotides, the CDR3 is TGTGCCAGCAGTTCCCATTCCTACGAGCAGTACTTC. This translates into CASSSHSYEQYF.

In this sample, this clonotype turned up a few times. This chain joins TRBV3-1 and TRBJ2-5; a weak D match, TRBD1 (6 bases). Deletions cut 3 bases from V and 13 bases from J, with 12 bases between. This CDR3 has 11 amino acids. Looked up from germline, CDR1 is LGHDT and CDR2 is YNNKEL (reference sequence). The CDR3 bases are TGTGCCAGCAGCCAGTTCGGACAGTGGTACTTC. It is translated as CASSQFGQWYF.

This chain uses TRBV6-1 with TRBJ1-5, with 8 positions matching TRBD1. Germline V gene data show CDR1 as MNHNS and CDR2 as SASEGT. Losses at the gene ends were 7 bases for V and 0 bases for J; bases not matched to a gene: 5. The CDR3 length is 15 residues. This CDR3 is CASMGTGFSNQPQHF. For the CDR3, the DNA is TGTGCCAGCATGGGGACAGGATTTAGCAATCAGCCCCAGCATTTT.